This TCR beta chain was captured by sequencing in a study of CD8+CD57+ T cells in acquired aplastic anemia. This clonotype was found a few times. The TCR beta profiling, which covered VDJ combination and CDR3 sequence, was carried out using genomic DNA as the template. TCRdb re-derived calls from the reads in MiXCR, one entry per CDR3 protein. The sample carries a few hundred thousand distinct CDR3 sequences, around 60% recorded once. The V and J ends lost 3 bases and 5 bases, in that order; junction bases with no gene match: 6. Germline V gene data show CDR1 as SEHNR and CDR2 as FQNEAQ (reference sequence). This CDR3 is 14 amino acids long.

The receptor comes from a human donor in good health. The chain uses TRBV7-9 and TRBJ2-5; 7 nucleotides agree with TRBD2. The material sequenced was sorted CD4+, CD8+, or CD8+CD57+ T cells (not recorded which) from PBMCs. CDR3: CASSFTRGRETQYF. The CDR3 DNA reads TGTGCCAGCAGCTTTACGCGGGGGAGGGAGACCCAGTACTTC.